This T cell receptor beta chain originates from a study of CD8+ T cells in alopecia areata. This CDR3 is built from 14 residues. CDR1 is MDHEN, CDR2 SYDVKM, per germline. V shed 6 bases and J shed 2 bases, with 13 bases lying between them. The CD4+ cells of several biomarker-study patients went through sorting. This sorting yielded CD25+CD127- cells. It was from alopecia areata patients that lesional scalp punch biopsies and peripheral blood were collected. RNA was isolated and reverse transcribed to cDNA, the sequencing template. Repertoires were generated with immunoSEQ multiplex PCR, while TCRdb's copy carries only in-frame clones and drops some. This table holds some 8,000 clones, less than 85% found once.

This TCR was recovered from a human donor with alopecia areata. The chain recombines TRBV28 with TRBJ1-2; tentatively, D is TRBD1 (6 bases). Sequenced material: CD4+ Tregs sorted from blood. CDR3 sequence: CASSKPGANYGYTF. The CDR3 nucleotides are TGTGCCAGCAGCAAGCCAGGGGCCAACTATGGCTACACCTTC.